This T cell receptor beta chain was obtained from a study of OX40 agonist ivuxolimab in advanced cancers. About the study: Earlier treatment with anti-PD-1, anti-PD-L1 or anti-CTLA-4 was permitted, and about 40% had received some.

V shed 8 bases and J 3 bases; nucleotides not matched to a gene: 10. The CDR3 runs to 16 residues. Germline V CDR1 and CDR2: LNHDA, SQIVND (reference sequence). TCRdb keeps only in-frame clones here, not all; method: immunoSEQ multiplex PCR. The table lists approximately 70,000 clones, about nine tenths of them singletons. Sequenced material: CD4+ or CD8+ T cells sorted from blood, taken in a trial of the OX40 agonist ivuxolimab. This TCR was sampled from an adult with an advanced solid tumor such as melanoma, head and neck, liver or kidney cancer. The chain links TRBV19 to TRBJ2-6, with 7 bases matching TRBD1. DNA for the CDR3: TGTGCCAGTCTTGGACAGGCATGGGTTGGGGCCAACGTCCTGACTTTC. Its translation: CASLGQAWVGANVLTF.